The entry that follows covers one T cell receptor (beta chain) sequence. As yet, its antigen is unknown. This CDR3 has 14 residues. Germline lookup yields CDR1 SNHLY and CDR2 FYNNEI. The V gene lost 4 bases and the J gene lost 7 bases, with 14 bases spanning the gap. The protocol was immunoSEQ multiplex PCR, while the TCRdb copy is restricted to in-frame clones and leaves out a portion. The sample lists roughly 120,000 clones, 90% occurring once. These data originate in a study of graft-versus-host responses after intestinal transplantation. Study-wide context: Among the recipients, transplants were multivisceral, liver-intestinal, or isolated intestinal. Following induction with anti-thymocyte globulin, all recipients were given tacrolimus and steroids for around three years. Points from the study as a whole: Recipient marrow showed GvH clones, some seen first in ileum or blood.

The sequence derives from a human donor who received an intestinal transplant. This chain uses TRBV2 with TRBJ1-5; D ambiguous. Sequenced material: unstimulated CD4+ T cells sorted from spleen or lymph node cells, taken before intestinal transplant. CDR3: CASSVPLARQPQHF. The CDR3 DNA is TGTGCCAGCAGTGTCCCTCTAGCGAGGCAGCCCCAGCATTTT.